The T cell receptor beta chain described here comes from a study of blood T cell repertoires in COVID-19. Assay: immunoSEQ multiplex PCR; the TCRdb copy retains only in-frame clones and omits some. The data contain 240,000 or so clones, approximately 80% of them singletons. The material sequenced was peripheral blood. The receptor was isolated from a man between 25 and 39 years old who had recovered from COVID-19.

CDR3 nucleotides: TGTGCCAGCAGCTTAGGGGGACAGGGCGGAGAGACCCAGTACTTC. Translating it yields CASSLGGQGGETQYF. V usage is TRBV7-9 and J usage is TRBJ2-5, with 9 bases fitting TRBD1. This CDR3 region has 15 residues. J gave up 4 bases and V 1 base, and 4 bases lay outside the gene matches. Germline values: CDR1 SEHNR, CDR2 FQNEAQ (reference sequence).